This T cell receptor (beta chain) was captured in a study of T cell clones after liver transplantation. Study-level information: In this trial, immunosuppression withdrawal was attempted within 2 years of liver transplant. TCRbeta sequencing after a pre-transplant mixed lymphocyte reaction identified graft-donor-reactive clones, later tracked in post-transplant blood. General study points: Low donor cell numbers restricted donor-reactive repertoire measurement in two subjects. These preliminary findings come from unstandardized post-transplant sampling times.

TCRdb's table, derived via immunoSEQ multiplex PCR, lists solely in-frame clones and lacks some. Among around 76,000 clones listed, about 80% were seen once. As concerns this clone: Its antigen is unknown.

CDR1 is GTSNPN, CDR2 SVGIG, per germline (reference sequence). V was pared by 6 bases and J by 1 base, with 14 bases between. This CDR3 has 14 residues. The source material was CD4+ T cells from blood, sampled 12 months after liver transplant. The V and J genes are TRBV30 and TRBJ2-3; TRBD2 is a possible D gene (6 bases). This sequence was found in a human patient who received a liver transplant. Part of the T cells may come from the graft donor. The CDR3 sequence: CACGGVPGTDTQYF. The CDR3 DNA sequence: TGTGCCTGCGGGGGAGTACCCGGCACAGATACGCAGTATTTT.